This T cell receptor (beta chain) was identified in a study of control samples from healthy donors and cancer patients. Generated by immunoSEQ multiplex PCR, the TCRdb table keeps only in-frame clones and is missing some. The sample holds 400,000 to 500,000 clones, more than 80% seen once. This TCR came from a man between 40 and 49 years old with head and neck cancer. The specimen sequenced was PBMCs.

CDR3 DNA sequence: TGCGCCAGCAGCTTGGCCGATAGGATAGGTTCGTATGGCTACACCTTC. It is translated as CASSLADRIGSYGYTF. This chain uses TRBV5-1 with TRBJ1-2; D is unclear. CDR3 length equals 16 residues. V was cut by 0 bases and J by 5 bases, with 17 bases left in between. Germline V gives CDR1 SGHRS, CDR2 YFSETQ.